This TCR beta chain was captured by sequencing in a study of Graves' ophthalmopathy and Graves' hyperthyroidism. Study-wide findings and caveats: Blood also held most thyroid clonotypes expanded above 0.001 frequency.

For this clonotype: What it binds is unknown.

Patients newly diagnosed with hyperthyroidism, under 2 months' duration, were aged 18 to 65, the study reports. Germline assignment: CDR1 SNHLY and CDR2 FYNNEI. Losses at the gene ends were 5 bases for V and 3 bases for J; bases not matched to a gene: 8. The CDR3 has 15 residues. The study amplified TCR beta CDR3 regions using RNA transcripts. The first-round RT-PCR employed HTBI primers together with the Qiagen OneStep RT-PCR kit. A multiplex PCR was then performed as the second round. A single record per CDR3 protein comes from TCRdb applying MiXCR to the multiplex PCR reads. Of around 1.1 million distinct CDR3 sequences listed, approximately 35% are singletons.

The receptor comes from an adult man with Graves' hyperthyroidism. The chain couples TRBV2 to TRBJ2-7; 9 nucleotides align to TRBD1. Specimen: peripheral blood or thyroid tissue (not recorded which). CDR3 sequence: CASSLPGQGHYEQYF. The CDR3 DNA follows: TGTGCCAGCAGTTTACCGGGACAGGGTCACTACGAGCAGTACTTC.